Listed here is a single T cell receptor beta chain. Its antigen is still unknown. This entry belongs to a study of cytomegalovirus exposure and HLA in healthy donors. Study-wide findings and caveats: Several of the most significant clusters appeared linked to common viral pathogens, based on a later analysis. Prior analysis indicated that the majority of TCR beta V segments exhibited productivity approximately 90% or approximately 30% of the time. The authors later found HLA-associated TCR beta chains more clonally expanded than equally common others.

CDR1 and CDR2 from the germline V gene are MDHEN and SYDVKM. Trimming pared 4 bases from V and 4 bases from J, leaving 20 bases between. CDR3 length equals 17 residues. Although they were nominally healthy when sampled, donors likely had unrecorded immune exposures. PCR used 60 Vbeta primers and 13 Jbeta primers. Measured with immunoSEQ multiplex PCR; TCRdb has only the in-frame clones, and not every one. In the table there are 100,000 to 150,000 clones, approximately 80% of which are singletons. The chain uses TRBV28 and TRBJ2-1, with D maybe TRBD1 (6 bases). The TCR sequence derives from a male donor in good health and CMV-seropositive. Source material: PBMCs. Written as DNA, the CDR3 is TGTGCCAGCAGTTCCACAGGGTTTAGGCCGCCTTACAATGAGCAGTTCTTC. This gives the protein CASSSTGFRPPYNEQFF.